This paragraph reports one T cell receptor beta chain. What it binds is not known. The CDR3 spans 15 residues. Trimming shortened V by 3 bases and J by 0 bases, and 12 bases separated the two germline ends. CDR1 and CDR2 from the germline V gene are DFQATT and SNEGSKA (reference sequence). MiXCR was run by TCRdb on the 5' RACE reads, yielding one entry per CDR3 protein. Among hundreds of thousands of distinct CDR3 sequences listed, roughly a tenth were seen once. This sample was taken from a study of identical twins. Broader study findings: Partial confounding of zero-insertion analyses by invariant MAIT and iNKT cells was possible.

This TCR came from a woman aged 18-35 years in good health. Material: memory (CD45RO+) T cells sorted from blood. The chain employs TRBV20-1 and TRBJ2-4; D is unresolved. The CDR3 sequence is CSASGSQLAKNIQYF. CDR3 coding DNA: TGCAGTGCTAGTGGGTCACAATTAGCCAAAAACATTCAGTACTTC.